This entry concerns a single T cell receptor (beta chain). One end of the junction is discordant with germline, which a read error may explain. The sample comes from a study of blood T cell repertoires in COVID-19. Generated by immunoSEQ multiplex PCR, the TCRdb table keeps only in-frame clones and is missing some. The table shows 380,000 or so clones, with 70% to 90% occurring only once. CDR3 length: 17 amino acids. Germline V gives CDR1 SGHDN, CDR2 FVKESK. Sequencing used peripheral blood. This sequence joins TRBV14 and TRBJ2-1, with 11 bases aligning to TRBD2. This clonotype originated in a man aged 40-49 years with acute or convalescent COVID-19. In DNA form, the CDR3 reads TGTGTCAGCAGCCGACTAGCGGGGTATGAAATATACAATGAGCAGTTCTTC. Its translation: CVSSRLAGYEIYNEQFF.